Shown below are 32 T cell receptor beta chains from a single sample sequenced in a study of blood T cell repertoires in COVID-19. Some clones are missing from TCRdb's copy, which holds only in-frame ones; the method was immunoSEQ multiplex PCR. The data contain some 290,000 clones, roughly 90% of them singletons. Sequenced material: PBMCs or T cells enriched from blood (not recorded which). The receptors stem from a woman in her thirties or forties with acute COVID-19.

V and J are TRBV18 and TRBJ1-1, with D hard to call. CDR1 is KGHSH and CDR2 is LQKENI in the germline V gene. With 5 bases removed from V and 11 bases from J, the gap between germline ends came to 18 bases. The CDR3 length is 13 residues. The CDR3 bases are TGTGCCAGCTCAATCGGGGAAGGGCCCGGGGCTTTCTTT. It translates to CASSIGEGPGAFF.

This chain links TRBV28 with TRBJ1-4; D remains ambiguous. V was trimmed by 5 bases and J by 7 bases, leaving 17 bases between them. This CDR3 region has 15 residues. Germline V CDR1 and CDR2: MDHEN, SYDVKM. The CDR3 sequence: CASSPAGGSGEKLFF. In nucleotides, the CDR3 is TGTGCCAGCAGTCCGGCGGGAGGGTCAGGTGAAAAACTGTTTTTT.

The chain has TRBV12-3 or TRBV12-4 and TRBJ2-2; possible D gene TRBD2, 5 bases. The germline V and J ends were trimmed by 6 bases and 6 bases, with 11 bases remaining between them. The CDR3 consists of 13 residues. The CDR3 nucleotides read TGTGCCAGCAGAACGGACTTCGCCGGGGAGCTGTTTTTT. Protein sequence: CASRTDFAGELFF.

The chain has TRBV19 and TRBJ2-2; TRBD1 matches at 8 bases. With V trimmed by 6 bases and J by 4 bases, 7 bases remained unmatched. The germline gives CDR1 LNHDA, CDR2 SQIVND (reference sequence). This CDR3 comprises 15 residues. In nucleotides, the CDR3 is TGTGCCAGTAGATCTCAGGGGGCGGCCACCGGGGAGCTGTTTTTT. This sequence encodes CASRSQGAATGELFF.

V is TRBV19 and J is TRBJ2-3; D remains ambiguous. This CDR3 region has 13 residues. From germline, CDR1 is LNHDA and CDR2 SQIVND (reference sequence). Trimming cost V 3 bases and J 3 bases, with 7 bases left between them. As DNA, the CDR3 is TGTGCCAGTAGTATTGAAGAGACAGATACGCAGTATTTT. Translating it yields CASSIEETDTQYF. Supplemented by reference TRBV19 and TRBJ2-3, the full variable domain reads DGGITQSPKYLFRKEGQNVTLSCEQNLNHDAMYWYRQDPGQGLRLIYYSQIVNDFQKGDIAEGYSVSREKKESFPLTVTSAQKNPTAFYLCASSIEETDTQYFGPGTRLTVL.

As for this clone: This specimen includes other DNA sequences encoding the same CDR3. The rearrangement links TRBV9 to TRBJ2-3; maybe TRBD1 (6 bases). Germline V gives CDR1 SGDLS, CDR2 YYNGEE. V was clipped by 0 bases and J by 4 bases, with 12 bases between them. CDR3 length equals 15 residues. CDR3 nucleotides: TGTGCCAGCAGCGTAGAGGGTCAGGGGTCAGATACGCAGTATTTT. Residues: CASSVEGQGSDTQYF. Looking up the rest from reference TRBV9 and TRBJ2-3 gives the full variable domain: DSGVTQTPKHLITATGQRVTLRCSPRSGDLSVYWYQQSLDQGLQFLIQYYNGEERAKGNILERFSAQQFPDLHSELNLSSLELGDSALYFCASSVEGQGSDTQYFGPGTRLTVL.

The rearrangement joins TRBV11-3 to TRBJ1-1; tentatively, D is TRBD1 (5 bases). The CDR3 runs to 16 residues. V was cut by 5 bases and J by 3 bases, with 19 bases left in between. Germline-derived CDR1 and CDR2 are SGHNT and YENEEA. CDR3 loop: CASSTYARVTDTEAFF. The CDR3, as DNA: TGTGCCAGCAGCACTTATGCCAGGGTAACGGACACTGAAGCTTTCTTT. Together with reference TRBV11-3 and TRBJ1-1, the CDR3 gives the full variable domain: EAGVVQSPRYKIIEKKQPVAFWCNPISGHNTLYWYLQNLGQGPELLIRYENEEAVDDSQLPKDRFSAERLKGVDSTLKIQPAELGDSAVYLCASSTYARVTDTEAFFGQGTRLTVV.

This sequence joins TRBV2 and TRBJ1-2; 7 nucleotides agree with TRBD1. The germline V gene encodes CDR1 SNHLY and CDR2 FYNNEI. V lost 3 bases to trimming and J lost 8 bases; unmatched junction nucleotides: 6. This CDR3 has 13 residues. The DNA for the CDR3 is TGTGCCAGCAGTGAGGGACAGCCCCAGGGCTACACCTTC. Translation: CASSEGQPQGYTF.

The V call is TRBV20-1, the J call TRBJ2-3, with 7 bases aligning to TRBD2. The V gene end was trimmed by 3 bases and the J gene end by 2 bases; junction bases not matched to a gene: 8. Looked up from germline, CDR1 is DFQATT and CDR2 is SNEGSKA (reference sequence). CDR3 length equals 15 residues. CDR3 sequence (DNA): TGCAGTGCTAGTCCCCCAGCGGGAAACACAGATACGCAGTATTTT. Protein: CSASPPAGNTDTQYF.

The chain has TRBV10-3 and TRBJ2-1; the match to TRBD2 covers 16 bases. Trimming cost V 3 bases and J 9 bases; bases outside gene matches: 8. This CDR3 is 17 amino acids long. From germline, CDR1 is ENHRY and CDR2 SYGVKD. CDR3: CAISDAGTSGGAGEQFF. The DNA of the CDR3 is TGTGCCATCAGTGACGCCGGGACTAGCGGGGGGGCAGGTGAGCAGTTCTTC.

The V gene is TRBV29-1, the J gene TRBJ2-1; 7 bases fit TRBD1. This CDR3 is built from 13 residues. CDR1 SQVTM and CDR2 ANQGSEA come from the germline V gene. After removal of 4 bases from V and 7 bases from J, the junction contained 7 bases not matched to a gene. Written as DNA, the CDR3 is TGCAGCGTTGGACAGGGCTTAGGAAATGAGCAGTTCTTC. This codes for CSVGQGLGNEQFF.

The gene calls are TRBV7-9 and TRBJ2-7, with TRBD1 matching 9 bases. Looked up from germline, CDR1 is SEHNR and CDR2 is FQNEAQ (reference sequence). J was trimmed by 1 base and V by 0 bases; bases with no gene match: 1. The CDR3 has 15 residues. As DNA, the CDR3 is TGTGCCAGCAGCTTAGCGGGACAGGGATCCTACGAGCAGTACTTC. It specifies CASSLAGQGSYEQYF.

The rearrangement links TRBV7-2 to TRBJ2-1; a possible D gene is TRBD2 (6 bases). The CDR3 sequence is 16 residues long. CDR1 is SGHTA and CDR2 is FQGNSA in the germline V gene. V lost 4 bases and J lost 4, with 17 bases in between. Here the CDR3 DNA reads TGTGCCAGCAGCTCCCTTAGTGGAGGGAAATACAATGAGCAGTTCTTC. Protein product: CASSSLSGGKYNEQFF.

Worth noting for this clone: Other nucleotide sequences in the sample specify the same CDR3. V is TRBV30 and J is TRBJ1-5, with 9 bases identical to TRBD1. Germline loops: CDR1 GTSNPN, CDR2 SVGIG (reference sequence). The V gene end was trimmed by 2 bases and the J gene end by 1 base; junction bases not matched to a gene: 0. The CDR3 runs to 14 residues. The CDR3 region is CAWSTGGSNQPQHF. DNA of the CDR3: TGTGCCTGGAGTACAGGGGGCAGCAATCAGCCCCAGCATTTT.

The DNA for the CDR3 is TGTGCCAGCAGCTTAGCGGCCCTAGCGGGGCCACCCGGGGAGCTGTTTTTT. Its translation: CASSLAALAGPPGELFF. This chain links TRBV7-9 with TRBJ2-2, with 9 bases matching TRBD2. Unmatched junction bases numbered 8, after V lost 0 bases and J lost 6 bases. Germline values: CDR1 SEHNR, CDR2 FQNEAQ (reference sequence). The CDR3 runs to 17 residues.

V usage is TRBV21-1 and J usage is TRBJ2-1; the tabulated D call, TRBD1, remains unverified against the DNA. TRBV21-1 is noted as a pseudogene. This CDR3 is built from 17 residues. CDR3 residues: CASSKEIPGTGGNEQFF. The DNA of the CDR3 is TGTGCCAGCAGCAAAGAGATACCAGGGACAGGAGGCAATGAGCAGTTCTTC.

The chain recombines TRBV27 with TRBJ1-5; the D gene is possibly TRBD1 (5 bases). Trimming shortened V by 8 bases and J by 6 bases, and 14 bases separated the two germline ends. The CDR3 extends over 13 amino acids. Per the germline V gene, CDR1 is MNHEY and CDR2 is SMNVEV (reference sequence). The CDR3 region is CASSRGVGQPQHF. In DNA form, the CDR3 reads TGTGCCAGCTCCCGGGGGGTCGGTCAGCCCCAGCATTTT.

The genes are TRBV6-6 and TRBJ2-1; D call uncertain. The V and J ends lost 8 bases and 0 bases respectively, with 8 bases between them. This CDR3 is 13 amino acids long. The germline V gene has CDR1 MNHNY and CDR2 SVGAGI (reference sequence). This chain's CDR3 is CASSSSSYNEQFF. The CDR3 DNA reads as TGTGCCAGCTCCTCGAGCTCCTACAATGAGCAGTTCTTC.

V is TRBV14 and J is TRBJ1-2; D is perhaps TRBD1 (6 bases). This CDR3 contains 16 residues. The germline CDR1 and CDR2 sequences are SGHDN and FVKESK. V was pared by 4 bases and J by 4 bases, with 19 bases between. The CDR3: CASSRENNRVTYGYTF. The CDR3 DNA reads TGTGCCAGCAGCCGAGAAAATAACAGGGTGACCTATGGCTACACCTTC.

The rearrangement joins TRBV7-2 to TRBJ1-5, with 11 bases aligning to TRBD1. This CDR3 is built from 16 residues. V gave up 4 bases and J gave up 7 bases; unmatched junction bases: 9. Looked up from germline, CDR1 is SGHTA and CDR2 is FQGNSA. DNA for the CDR3: TGTGCCAGCAGCTGGGCAGGGACAGGGGGACGGCAGCCCCAGCATTTT. This encodes CASSWAGTGGRQPQHF. Complete variable domain (other parts from reference TRBV7-2 and TRBJ1-5): GAGVSQSPSNKVTEKGKDVELRCDPISGHTALYWYRQSLGQGLEFLIYFQGNSAPDKSGLPSDRFSAERTGGSVSTLTIQRTQQEDSAVYLCASSWAGTGGRQPQHFGDGTRLSIL.

The chain combines TRBV2 with TRBJ2-7, with TRBD2 identical over 9 bases. J was trimmed by 2 bases and V by 2 bases; bases with no gene match: 16. The CDR3 extends over 19 amino acids. The V gene's germline CDR1 is SNHLY and CDR2 FYNNEI. Here the CDR3 reads CASSEPPFAVAGETYEQYF. As DNA, the CDR3 is TGTGCCAGCAGTGAACCCCCCTTCGCGGTAGCGGGAGAGACCTACGAGCAGTACTTC.

The J gene is TRBJ2-1, the V gene TRBV9; TRBD2 aligns across 13 bases. Germline lookup yields CDR1 SGDLS and CDR2 YYNGEE. The CDR3 sequence is 18 residues long. With 3 bases clipped from V and 8 bases from J, the junction kept 14 bases outside the gene matches. CDR3 DNA: TGTGCCAGCAGCGCGCGTGACCGATGGACTAGCGGGAGCCATGAGCAGTTCTTC. Residues: CASSARDRWTSGSHEQFF.

This clone was picked up one time. The chain carries TRBV29-1 and TRBJ1-3, with 10 bases identical to TRBD1. J lost 6 bases, V lost 6 bases, and 5 bases had no gene match. Germline lookup yields CDR1 SQVTM and CDR2 ANQGSEA. This CDR3 region has 13 residues. The CDR3 reads CSVLTGGENTIYF. The CDR3 nucleotides read TGCAGCGTGTTGACAGGGGGCGAAAACACCATATATTTT.

The chain has TRBV7-9 and TRBJ1-4; 7 nucleotides agree with TRBD1. CDR3 size: 15 residues. CDR1 is SEHNR, CDR2 FQNEAQ, per germline (reference sequence). V lost 4 bases, J lost 3 bases, and 5 bases stayed unmatched. The CDR3 DNA reads TGTGCCAGCAGCTCTGGGACAGCCTCTAATGAAAAACTGTTTTTT. It specifies CASSSGTASNEKLFF.

The V and J genes are TRBV3-1 (or the pseudogene TRBV3-2) and TRBJ2-7; D is possibly TRBD2 (6 bases). Germline loops: CDR1 LGHDT, CDR2 YNNKEL (reference sequence). V dropped 4 bases and J dropped 6 bases, with 13 bases sitting between them. The CDR3 spans 13 residues. The CDR3 reads CASSRLGLLEQYF. In DNA, the CDR3 is TGTGCCAGCAGCCGACTAGGGCTTCTCGAGCAGTACTTC.

The V and J genes are TRBV3-1 (or the pseudogene TRBV3-2) and TRBJ2-5; 8 bases agree with TRBD2. Per germline, CDR1 LGHDT and CDR2 YNNKEL (reference sequence). CDR3 length: 15 amino acids. The junction had 7 bases not matched to a gene; V was cut back by 6 bases and J by 1 base. The CDR3 sequence: CASRRGGQVQETQYF. In DNA, the CDR3 is TGTGCCAGCAGACGGGGGGGCCAGGTCCAAGAGACCCAGTACTTC.

This clone was counted between two and nine times. The gene calls are TRBV5-6 and TRBJ1-2; D is possibly TRBD1 (5 bases). This CDR3 has 15 amino acids. The V and J ends lost 2 bases and 7 bases respectively, with 18 bases between them. In germline, CDR1 is SGHDT, CDR2 YYEEEE. Written as DNA, the CDR3 is TGTGCCAGCAGCTTAAGGGTTCGGGCTCAGGGTGGCTACACCTTC. It yields the protein CASSLRVRAQGGYTF.

V and J are TRBV30 and TRBJ2-7; 10 nucleotides line up with TRBD2. The CDR3 extends over 12 amino acids. Trimming removed 4 bases from V and 4 bases from J; junction bases left unmatched: 1. Germline values: CDR1 GTSNPN, CDR2 SVGIG (reference sequence). DNA for the CDR3: TGTGCCTGGACTAGCGGGGGTTACGAGCAGTACTTC. Translated: CAWTSGGYEQYF.

This chain uses TRBV18 with TRBJ1-1, with 9 bases that match TRBD1. V dropped 2 bases and J dropped 5; count of bases not matched to a gene: 6. This CDR3 has 15 residues. Germline V gives CDR1 KGHSH, CDR2 LQKENI. CDR3 DNA sequence: TGTGCCAGCTCACCAATTACAGGGGGCGAGACTGAAGCTTTCTTT. Its translation is CASSPITGGETEAFF.

CDR3 amino acids: CASRSRQGSSDTQYF. The CDR3 region has the DNA TGTGCCAGCCGGTCCCGACAGGGGAGTTCAGATACGCAGTATTTT. This chain joins TRBV2 and TRBJ2-3, with TRBD1 matching over 8 bases. CDR3 size: 15 residues. The V and J ends lost 8 bases and 4 bases, in that order; junction bases with no gene match: 11. CDR1 SNHLY and CDR2 FYNNEI come from the germline V gene.

The chain joins TRBV30 to TRBJ2-1; tentative D call: TRBD2 (6 bases). This CDR3 region has 14 residues. Germline CDR1 and CDR2: GTSNPN and SVGIG (reference sequence). V was shortened by 2 bases and J by 3 bases, with 11 bases between the two germline ends. Here the CDR3 reads CAWSFSGDYNEQFF. The CDR3 region has the DNA TGTGCCTGGAGTTTTAGCGGAGACTACAATGAGCAGTTCTTC.

This clone occurred once. This sample also contains other DNA sequences that code for the same CDR3. The chain couples TRBV28 to TRBJ1-2; possible D gene TRBD1, 5 bases. Germline CDR1 reads MDHEN; CDR2 reads SYDVKM. The V end was cut by 2 bases, the J end by 5 bases, with 6 bases between. This CDR3 comprises 12 residues. The CDR3 region has the DNA TGTGCCAGCAGTTTAGGGGGGTATGGCTACACCTTC. This sequence encodes CASSLGGYGYTF.